Sequencing of this T cell receptor beta chain was carried out in a study of metastatic and nonmetastatic thyroid tumors. Looking at the study overall: A comparison of repertoires was made across blood and tumor or nodule tissue from malignant and benign thyroid patients. Study results and limitations: A significant increase in TCR beta diversity was reportedly seen in malignant thyroid tumors relative to benign nodules, in blood and tumor.

The CDR3 has 11 residues. Germline V gives CDR1 DFQATT, CDR2 SNEGSKA (reference sequence). Per the study methods: Variation in CDR3 across clinicopathological groups served as the basis for constructing a distant-metastasis classifier in papillary thyroid cancer. With MiXCR, TCRdb reprocessed the PCR reads. The V and J calls follow TCRdb's processing rather than the paper's. The sample consists of under 40,000 clones, 16% of them appearing once. Ahead of thyroid surgery, no patient had received treatment of any kind. This clone was seen only a few times. What it binds is not known. A read error may account for a junction end that differs from germline.

The TCR originated in a female donor with papillary thyroid cancer or a benign thyroid nodule (not recorded which). Some clones in this sample may be carry-over from other donors' samples. Sequencing input: blood. This chain uses TRBV20-1 with TRBJ1-1; D is possibly TRBD1 (6 bases). The DNA of the CDR3 is TGCAGTGTTAGAGAAGATCGGGGGGCCTTCTTT. This gives the protein CSVREDRGAFF.